The entry below describes one T cell receptor beta chain. Antigen: not known. This specimen belongs to a study of spatial heterogeneity in lung cancer. Study as a whole: Detection consistently yielded more beta chains than alpha chains.

Looked up from germline, CDR1 is ENHRY and CDR2 is SYGVKD. CDR3 length equals 18 residues. The trim removed 4 bases at V and 1 base at J, leaving 15 bases unmatched. Each CDR3 protein is one row after TCRdb ran MiXCR on the 5' RACE reads. Of around 45,000 distinct CDR3 sequences in the sample, roughly 13% were seen once. Time point here: sample taken at primary tumor resection. Whole RNA, isolated from tumor, nontumor lung or frozen PBMC, was sequenced without prior sorting. The donor group consisted of approximately 77 patients who had untreated, early-stage non-small cell lung cancer. Study-wide findings and caveats: Resection blood, more than follow-up blood, showed ubiquitous expanded tumor TCRs.

This chain links TRBV10-3 with TRBJ2-7; 8 positions agree with TRBD1. The sequence came from a male donor with early-stage non-small cell lung cancer. The specimen comprised PBMCs, sampled at surgery. This CDR3 reads CAISAGTGRASGSYEQYF. CDR3 nucleotide sequence: TGTGCCATCAGTGCAGGGACAGGCCGGGCCTCTGGATCCTACGAGCAGTACTTC.